The following is a T cell receptor beta chain sequence with its context. As processed by the authors: Cell counts per sample came from amplifying reference gene primers. Sequencing was performed with immunoSEQ multiplex PCR; in TCRdb, only in-frame clones are kept and a portion is missing. V, J and clone size were drawn from that table, and D and trimming were deduced from the DNA. The data hold 110,000 to 150,000 clones, with 79% observed a single time. Losses at the gene ends were 1 base for V and 3 bases for J; bases not matched to a gene: 12. The CDR3 length is 18 residues. Germline V lookup: CDR1 LGHNA, CDR2 YSLEER. These data are taken from a study of blood T cell repertoires in COVID-19.

The rearrangement joins TRBV4-3 to TRBJ2-1, with 7 bases lining up with TRBD2. The sequence was collected from a man in his 60s with acute or convalescent COVID-19. The sequenced material came from peripheral blood. This CDR3 is CASSQVPLGGYGYNEQFF. CDR3 bases: TGCGCCAGCAGCCAAGTCCCCCTGGGAGGGTACGGCTACAATGAGCAGTTCTTC.